This T cell receptor (beta chain) appears in the sequencing data of a study of T cells in Graves' hyperthyroidism and ophthalmopathy. Many counts were recorded for this clonotype. Researchers amplified the TCR beta CDR3 regions from RNA transcripts. HTBI primers were used for first-round RT-PCR of the TCR CDR3. MiXCR, applied by TCRdb to the multiplex PCR reads, yields one record per CDR3 protein. The table has a few hundred thousand distinct CDR3 sequences, around a sixth seen once. Isolation of PBMCs was performed on roughly 9 ml fresh peripheral blood. Trimming took 5 bases from V and 5 from J; bases not matched to a gene: 7. The CDR3 is 15 residues long. The germline V gene encodes CDR1 MGHRA and CDR2 YSYEKL.

The chain employs TRBV4-1 and TRBJ1-5; 9 bases are shared with TRBD1. The sequence came from a woman aged 40 to 50 with Graves' ophthalmopathy. The source material was blood. The CDR3 DNA reads as TGCGCCAGCAGCGCCGGGACAGGGAGGCATCAGCCCCAGCATTTT. Translated, it gives CASSAGTGRHQPQHF.